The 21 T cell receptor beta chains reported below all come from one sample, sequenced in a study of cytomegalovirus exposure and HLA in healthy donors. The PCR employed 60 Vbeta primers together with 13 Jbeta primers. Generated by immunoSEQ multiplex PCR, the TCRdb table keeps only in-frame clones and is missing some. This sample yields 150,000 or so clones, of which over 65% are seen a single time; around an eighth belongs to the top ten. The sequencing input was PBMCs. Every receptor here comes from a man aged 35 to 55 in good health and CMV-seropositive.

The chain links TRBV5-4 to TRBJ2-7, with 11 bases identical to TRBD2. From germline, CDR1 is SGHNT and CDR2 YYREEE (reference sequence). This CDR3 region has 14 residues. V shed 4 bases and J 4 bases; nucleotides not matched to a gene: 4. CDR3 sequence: CASSARLAGYEQYF. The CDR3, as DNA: TGTGCCAGCAGCGCGCGACTAGCGGGGTACGAGCAGTACTTC.

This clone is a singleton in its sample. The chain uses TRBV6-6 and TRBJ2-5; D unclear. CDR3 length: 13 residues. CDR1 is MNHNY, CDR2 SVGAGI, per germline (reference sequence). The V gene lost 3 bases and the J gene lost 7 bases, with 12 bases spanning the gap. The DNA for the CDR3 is TGTGCCAGCAGTTATGTAGGTCGAGGGACCCAGTACTTC. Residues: CASSYVGRGTQYF.

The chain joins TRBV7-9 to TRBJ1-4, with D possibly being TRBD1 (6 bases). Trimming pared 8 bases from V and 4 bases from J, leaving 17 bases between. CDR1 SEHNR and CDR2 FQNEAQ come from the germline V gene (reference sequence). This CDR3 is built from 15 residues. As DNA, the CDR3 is TGTGCCAGCGGGCGAGACAGGCGGGTTAATGAAAAACTGTTTTTT. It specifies CASGRDRRVNEKLFF. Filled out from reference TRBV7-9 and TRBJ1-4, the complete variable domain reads DTGVSQNPRHKITKRGQNVTFRCDPISEHNRLYWYRQTLGQGPEFLTYFQNEAQLEKSRLLSDRFSAERPKGSFSTLEIQRTEQGDSAMYLCASGRDRRVNEKLFFGSGTQLSVL.

This chain's CDR3 is CASSLGGQSTYEQYF. CDR3 DNA sequence: TGTGCCAGCAGCTTGGGGGGACAGAGCACCTACGAGCAGTACTTC. The chain employs TRBV5-4 and TRBJ2-7; 7 nucleotides match TRBD1. The V gene's germline CDR1 is SGHNT and CDR2 YYREEE (reference sequence). The CDR3 has 15 amino acids. The junction had 5 bases not matched to a gene; V was cut back by 0 bases and J by 2 bases.

The CDR3 coding sequence is TGTGCCAGCAGGGCCGCGGCTGCTCTCAAGCAGTACTTC. This codes for CASRAAAALKQYF. The chain joins TRBV6-5 to TRBJ2-5; D is unresolved. Trimming took off 6 bases at V and 11 bases at J, with 19 bases between the two ends. Germline values: CDR1 MNHEY, CDR2 SVGAGI. This CDR3 spans 13 amino acids.

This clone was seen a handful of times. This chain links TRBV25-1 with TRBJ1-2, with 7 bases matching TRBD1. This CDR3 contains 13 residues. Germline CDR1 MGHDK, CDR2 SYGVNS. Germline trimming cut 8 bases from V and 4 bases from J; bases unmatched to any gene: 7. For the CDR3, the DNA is TGTGCCAGCTCCCGGGACAGCAGCTATGGCTACACCTTC. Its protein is CASSRDSSYGYTF.

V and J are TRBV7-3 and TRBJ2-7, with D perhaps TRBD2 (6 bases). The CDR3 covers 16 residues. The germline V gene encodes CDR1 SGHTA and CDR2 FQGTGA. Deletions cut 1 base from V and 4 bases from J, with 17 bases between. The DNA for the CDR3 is TGTGCCAGCAGCTTAATAGAAGGGAGGAGGAAATACGAGCAGTACTTC. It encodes CASSLIEGRRKYEQYF.

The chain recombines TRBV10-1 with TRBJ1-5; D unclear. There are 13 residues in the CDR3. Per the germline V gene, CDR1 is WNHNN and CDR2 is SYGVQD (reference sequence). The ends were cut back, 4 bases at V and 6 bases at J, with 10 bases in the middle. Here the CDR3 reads CASSGWSPQPQHF. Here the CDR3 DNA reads TGCGCCAGCAGTGGGTGGAGTCCTCAGCCCCAGCATTTT.

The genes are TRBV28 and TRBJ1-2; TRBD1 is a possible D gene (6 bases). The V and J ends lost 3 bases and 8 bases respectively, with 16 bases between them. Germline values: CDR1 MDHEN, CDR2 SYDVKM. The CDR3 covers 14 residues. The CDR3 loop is CASSLGQTGWGYTF. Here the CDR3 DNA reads TGTGCCAGCAGTTTGGGTCAAACAGGGTGGGGCTACACCTTC.

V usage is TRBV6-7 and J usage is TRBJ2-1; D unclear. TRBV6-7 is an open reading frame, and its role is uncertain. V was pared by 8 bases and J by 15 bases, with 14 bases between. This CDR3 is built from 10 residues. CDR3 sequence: CASGSLVWFF. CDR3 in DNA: TGTGCCAGCGGGTCTCTAGTATGGTTCTTC.

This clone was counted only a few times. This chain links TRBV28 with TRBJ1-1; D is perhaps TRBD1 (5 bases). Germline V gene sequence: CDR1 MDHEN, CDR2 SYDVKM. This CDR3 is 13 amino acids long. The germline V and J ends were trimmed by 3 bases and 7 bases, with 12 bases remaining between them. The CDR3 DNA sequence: TGTGCCAGCAGTTTGGGGGGGGAGGGTGAAGCTTTCTTT. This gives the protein CASSLGGEGEAFF.

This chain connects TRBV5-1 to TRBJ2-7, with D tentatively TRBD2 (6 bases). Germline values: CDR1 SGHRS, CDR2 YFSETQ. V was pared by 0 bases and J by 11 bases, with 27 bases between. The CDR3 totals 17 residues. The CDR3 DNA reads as TGCGCCAGCAGCTTGGAACCCTTGCTACGTACCGGAGGGGTAGAGTACTTC. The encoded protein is CASSLEPLLRTGGVEYF.

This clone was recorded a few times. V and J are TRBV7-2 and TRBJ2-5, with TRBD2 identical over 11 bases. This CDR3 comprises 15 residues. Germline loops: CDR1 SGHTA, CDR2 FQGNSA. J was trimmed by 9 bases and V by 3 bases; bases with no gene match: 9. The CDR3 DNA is TGTGCCAGCAGCTTGGCCGGGACTAGCGGCCAGGCCCAGTACTTC. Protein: CASSLAGTSGQAQYF.

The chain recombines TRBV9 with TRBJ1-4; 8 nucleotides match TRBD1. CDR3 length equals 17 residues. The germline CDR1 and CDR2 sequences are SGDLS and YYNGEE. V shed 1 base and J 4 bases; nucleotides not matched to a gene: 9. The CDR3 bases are TGTGCCAGCAGCGTAAATAACGGACAGGGCCGTAATGAAAAACTGTTTTTT. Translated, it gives CASSVNNGQGRNEKLFF.

The CDR3 sequence is CASSTDPGTVVDEQYF. CDR3 in DNA: TGTGCCAGCAGCACTGACCCGGGAACGGTGGTAGACGAGCAGTACTTC. V gene TRBV5-4 combines with J gene TRBJ2-7, with D maybe TRBD2 (5 bases). The V end was cut by 4 bases, the J end by 5 bases, with 22 bases between. Germline V gene lookup returns CDR1 SGHNT and CDR2 YYREEE (reference sequence). This CDR3 is built from 16 residues.

This chain's CDR3 is CASSSDRTGELFF. CDR3 DNA: TGTGCCAGCAGCTCTGACAGGACCGGGGAGCTGTTTTTT. The genes are TRBV11-2 and TRBJ2-2, with D possibly TRBD1 on 6 matching bases. The CDR3 is made up of 13 amino acids. V lost 4 bases, J lost 5 bases, and 8 bases lay in between. In germline, CDR1 is SGHAT, CDR2 FQNNGV.

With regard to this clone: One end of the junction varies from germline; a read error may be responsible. The CDR3: CASSFSGNPGELFF. The CDR3 DNA follows: TGTGCCAGCAGCTTCTCAGGGAACCCCGGGGAGCTGTTTTTT. This chain uses TRBV5-4 with TRBJ2-2; D is possibly TRBD1 (5 bases). The CDR3 extends over 14 amino acids. Germline loops: CDR1 SGHNT, CDR2 YYREEE (reference sequence).

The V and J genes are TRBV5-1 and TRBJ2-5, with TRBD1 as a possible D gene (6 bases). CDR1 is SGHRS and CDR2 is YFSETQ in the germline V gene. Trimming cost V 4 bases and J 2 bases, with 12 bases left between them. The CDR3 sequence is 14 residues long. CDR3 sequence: CASSGSGAQETQYF. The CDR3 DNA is TGCGCCAGCAGCGGATCAGGGGCACAAGAGACCCAGTACTTC.

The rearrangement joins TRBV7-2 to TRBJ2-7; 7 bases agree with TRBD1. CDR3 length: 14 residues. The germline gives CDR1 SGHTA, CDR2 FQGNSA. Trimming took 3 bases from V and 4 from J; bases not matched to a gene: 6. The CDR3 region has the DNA TGTGCCAGCAGCTTCGGGACAGCAAAATACGAGCAGTACTTC. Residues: CASSFGTAKYEQYF.

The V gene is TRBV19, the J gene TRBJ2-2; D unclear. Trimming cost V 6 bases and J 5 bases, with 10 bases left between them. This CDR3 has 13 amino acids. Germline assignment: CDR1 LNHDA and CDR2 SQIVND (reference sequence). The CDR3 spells CASRRRPTGELFF. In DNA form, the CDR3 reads TGTGCCAGTAGACGGCGGCCTACCGGGGAGCTGTTTTTT.

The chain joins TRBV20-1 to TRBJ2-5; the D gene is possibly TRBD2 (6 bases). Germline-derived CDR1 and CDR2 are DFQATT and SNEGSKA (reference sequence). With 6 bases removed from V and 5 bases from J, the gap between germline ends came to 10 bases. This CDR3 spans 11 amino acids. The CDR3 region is CSAREWETQYF. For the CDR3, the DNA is TGCAGTGCACGGGAGTGGGAGACCCAGTACTTC.